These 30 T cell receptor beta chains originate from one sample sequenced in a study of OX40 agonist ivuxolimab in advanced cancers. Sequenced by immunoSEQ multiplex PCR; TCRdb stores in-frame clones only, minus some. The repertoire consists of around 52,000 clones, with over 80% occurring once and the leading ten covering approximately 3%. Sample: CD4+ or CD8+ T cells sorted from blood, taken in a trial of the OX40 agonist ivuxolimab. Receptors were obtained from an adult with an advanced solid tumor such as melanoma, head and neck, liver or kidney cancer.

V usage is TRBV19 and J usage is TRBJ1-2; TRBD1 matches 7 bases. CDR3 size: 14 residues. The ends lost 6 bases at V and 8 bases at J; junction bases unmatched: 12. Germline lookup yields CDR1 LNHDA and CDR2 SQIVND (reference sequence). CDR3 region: CASSPPDRRRGYTF. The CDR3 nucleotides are TGTGCCAGTAGCCCCCCGGACAGGAGGAGGGGCTACACCTTC.

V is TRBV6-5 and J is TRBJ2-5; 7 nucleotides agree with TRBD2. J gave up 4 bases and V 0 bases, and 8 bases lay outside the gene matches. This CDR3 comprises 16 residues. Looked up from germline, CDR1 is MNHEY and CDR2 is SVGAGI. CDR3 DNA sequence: TGTGCCAGCAGTTACTCTGAAACTAGCGCCAGAGAGACCCAGTACTTC. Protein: CASSYSETSARETQYF.

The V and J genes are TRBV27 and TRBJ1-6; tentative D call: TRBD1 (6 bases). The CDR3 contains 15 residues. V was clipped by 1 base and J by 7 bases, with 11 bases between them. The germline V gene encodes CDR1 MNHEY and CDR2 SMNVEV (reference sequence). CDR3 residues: CASSLWGGANSPLHF. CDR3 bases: TGTGCCAGCAGTTTATGGGGGGGCGCGAATTCACCCCTCCACTTT.

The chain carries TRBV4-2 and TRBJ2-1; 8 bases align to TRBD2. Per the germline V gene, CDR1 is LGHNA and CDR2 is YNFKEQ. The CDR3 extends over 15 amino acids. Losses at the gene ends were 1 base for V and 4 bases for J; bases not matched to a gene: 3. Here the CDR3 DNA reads TGTGCCAGCAGCCAAGGGACTAGCCAATACAATGAGCAGTTCTTC. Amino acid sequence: CASSQGTSQYNEQFF.

CDR3 DNA: TGTGCCAGCAGCTTGACTAGCGGGCTGAACACCGGGGAGCTGTTTTTT. It specifies CASSLTSGLNTGELFF. The chain has TRBV11-2 and TRBJ2-2; 10 nucleotides align to TRBD2. Per the germline V gene, CDR1 is SGHAT and CDR2 is FQNNGV. Trimming removed 3 bases from V and 1 base from J; junction bases left unmatched: 2. The CDR3 is 16 amino acids. Filled out from reference TRBV11-2 and TRBJ2-2, the complete variable domain reads EAGVAQSPRYKIIEKRQSVAFWCNPISGHATLYWYQQILGQGPKLLIQFQNNGVVDDSQLPKDRFSAERLKGVDSTLKIQPAKLEDSAVYLCASSLTSGLNTGELFFGEGSRLTVL.

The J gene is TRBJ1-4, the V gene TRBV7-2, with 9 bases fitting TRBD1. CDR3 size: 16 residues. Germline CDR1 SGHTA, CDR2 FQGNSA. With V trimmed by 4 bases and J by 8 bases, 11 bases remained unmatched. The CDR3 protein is CASSSGRDRAGEKLFF. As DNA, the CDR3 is TGTGCCAGCAGCTCAGGCCGGGACAGGGCAGGGGAAAAACTGTTTTTT.

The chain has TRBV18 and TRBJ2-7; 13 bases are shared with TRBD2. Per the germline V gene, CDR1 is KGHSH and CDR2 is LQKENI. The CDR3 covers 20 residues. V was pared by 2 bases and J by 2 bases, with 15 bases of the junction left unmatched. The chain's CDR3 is CASSPTRTRLAGGFTYEQYF. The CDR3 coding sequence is TGTGCCAGCTCACCAACCAGGACGCGACTAGCGGGAGGATTTACCTACGAGCAGTACTTC.

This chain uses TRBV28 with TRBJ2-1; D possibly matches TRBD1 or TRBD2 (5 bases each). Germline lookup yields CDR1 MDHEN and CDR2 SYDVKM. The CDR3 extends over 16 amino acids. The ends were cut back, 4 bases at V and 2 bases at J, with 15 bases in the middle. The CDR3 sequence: CASSSPGTPPYNEQFF. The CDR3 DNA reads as TGTGCCAGCAGTTCCCCCGGGACGCCCCCCTACAATGAGCAGTTCTTC.

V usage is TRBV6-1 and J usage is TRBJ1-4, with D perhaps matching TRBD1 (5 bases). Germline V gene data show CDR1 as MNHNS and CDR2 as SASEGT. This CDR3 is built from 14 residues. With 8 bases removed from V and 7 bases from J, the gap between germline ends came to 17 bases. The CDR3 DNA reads TGTGCCAGCGGAAAGGACGTGAGGGGTGAAAAACTGTTTTTT. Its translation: CASGKDVRGEKLFF.

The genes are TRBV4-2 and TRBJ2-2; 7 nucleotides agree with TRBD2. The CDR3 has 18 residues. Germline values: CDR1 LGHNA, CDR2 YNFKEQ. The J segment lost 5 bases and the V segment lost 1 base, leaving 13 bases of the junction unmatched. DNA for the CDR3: TGTGCCAGCAGCCAAGGAACTCAGCCTAGCGGAATAACCGGGGAGCTGTTTTTT. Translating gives CASSQGTQPSGITGELFF.

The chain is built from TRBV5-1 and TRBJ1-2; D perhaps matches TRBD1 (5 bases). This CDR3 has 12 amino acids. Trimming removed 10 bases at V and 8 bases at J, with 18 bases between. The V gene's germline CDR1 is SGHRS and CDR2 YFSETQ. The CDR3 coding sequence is TGCGCCGCTACCCCGGTGGGGGAAGGCTACACCTTC. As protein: CAATPVGEGYTF.

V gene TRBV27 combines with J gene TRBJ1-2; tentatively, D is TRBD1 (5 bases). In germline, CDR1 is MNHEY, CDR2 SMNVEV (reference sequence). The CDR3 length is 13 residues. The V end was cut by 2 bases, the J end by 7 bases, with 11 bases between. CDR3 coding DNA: TGTGCCAGCAGTTTAGGTCCGACAGTTGGCTACACCTTC. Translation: CASSLGPTVGYTF.

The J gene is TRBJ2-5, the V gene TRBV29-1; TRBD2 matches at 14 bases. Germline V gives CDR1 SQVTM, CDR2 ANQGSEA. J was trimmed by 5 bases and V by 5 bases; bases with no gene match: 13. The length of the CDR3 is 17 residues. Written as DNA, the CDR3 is TGCAGCGTTCGGGGACTAGCGGGAGTTTATAAAGGCGAGACCCAGTACTTC. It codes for CSVRGLAGVYKGETQYF.

CDR3 amino acids: CASSLEESNTGKAFF. The CDR3 coding sequence is TGTGCCAGCAGTTTAGAAGAATCGAATACGGGGAAAGCTTTCTTT. This chain links TRBV28 with TRBJ1-1; D is ambiguous. Trimming shortened V by 2 bases and J by 9 bases, and 19 bases separated the two germline ends. This CDR3 region has 15 residues. Germline-derived CDR1 and CDR2 are MDHEN and SYDVKM. Full variable domain (missing parts from reference TRBV28 and TRBJ1-1): DVKVTQSSRYLVKRTGEKVFLECVQDMDHENMFWYRQDPGLGLRLIYFSYDVKMKEKGDIPEGYSVSREKKERFSLILESASTNQTSMYLCASSLEESNTGKAFFGQGTRLTVV.

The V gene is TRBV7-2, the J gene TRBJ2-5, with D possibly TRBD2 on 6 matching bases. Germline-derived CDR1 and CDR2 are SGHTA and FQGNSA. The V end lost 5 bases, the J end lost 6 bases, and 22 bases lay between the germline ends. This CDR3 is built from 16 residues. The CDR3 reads CASSPGFGGPGKTQYF. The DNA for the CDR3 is TGTGCCAGCAGCCCCGGGTTCGGAGGGCCGGGTAAGACCCAGTACTTC.

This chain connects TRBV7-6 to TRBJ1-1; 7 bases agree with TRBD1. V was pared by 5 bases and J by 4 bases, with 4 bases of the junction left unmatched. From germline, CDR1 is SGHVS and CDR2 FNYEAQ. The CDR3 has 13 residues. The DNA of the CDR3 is TGTGCCAGCAGCCCGAACAGGGGCACTGAAGCTTTCTTT. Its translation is CASSPNRGTEAFF.

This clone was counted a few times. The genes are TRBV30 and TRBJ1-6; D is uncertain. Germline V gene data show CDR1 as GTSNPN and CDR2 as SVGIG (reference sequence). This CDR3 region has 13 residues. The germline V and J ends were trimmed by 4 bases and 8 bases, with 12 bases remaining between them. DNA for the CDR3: TGTGCCTGGAACCGGGGTCTGGATTCACCCCTCCACTTT. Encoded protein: CAWNRGLDSPLHF.

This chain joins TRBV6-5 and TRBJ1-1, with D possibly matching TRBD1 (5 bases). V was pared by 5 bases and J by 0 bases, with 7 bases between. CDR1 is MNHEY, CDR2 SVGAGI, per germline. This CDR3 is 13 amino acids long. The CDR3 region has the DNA TGTGCCAGCAGTCTAGGGGTGAACACTGAAGCTTTCTTT. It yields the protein CASSLGVNTEAFF.

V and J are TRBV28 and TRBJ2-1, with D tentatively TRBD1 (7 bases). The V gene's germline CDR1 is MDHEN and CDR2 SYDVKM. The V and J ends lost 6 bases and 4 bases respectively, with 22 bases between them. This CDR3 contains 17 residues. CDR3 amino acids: CASSITQGGQRYNEQFF. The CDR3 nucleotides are TGTGCCAGCAGCATCACTCAGGGGGGACAGCGTTACAATGAGCAGTTCTTC.

CDR3 DNA: TGTGCCAGCAGCGAACAGGCTCTTAAGGCCAACGTCCTGACTTTC. It encodes CASSEQALKANVLTF. The chain is built from TRBV11-1 and TRBJ2-6; tentative D call: TRBD1 (5 bases). The V gene's germline CDR1 is SGHAT and CDR2 FQDESV (reference sequence). The CDR3 length is 15 residues. Trimming took off 5 bases at V and 6 bases at J, with 14 bases between the two ends.

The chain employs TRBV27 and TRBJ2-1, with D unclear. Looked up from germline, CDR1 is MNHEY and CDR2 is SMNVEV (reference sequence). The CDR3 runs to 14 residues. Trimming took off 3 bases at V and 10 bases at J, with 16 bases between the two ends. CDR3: CASSFHTGAGEQFF. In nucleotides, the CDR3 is TGTGCCAGCAGTTTCCACACCGGCGCCGGGGAGCAGTTCTTC.

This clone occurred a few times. CDR3 nucleotide sequence: TGTGCCAGTAGTACCTTGGTGGAAAACATTCAGTACTTC. Amino acid sequence: CASSTLVENIQYF. This sequence joins TRBV19 and TRBJ2-4; no clear D. CDR1 and CDR2 (germline): LNHDA, SQIVND (reference sequence). The CDR3 totals 13 residues. Trimming left V 4 bases short and J 5 bases short, with 9 bases between. The whole variable domain, filled in from reference TRBV19 and TRBJ2-4, reads DGGITQSPKYLFRKEGQNVTLSCEQNLNHDAMYWYRQDPGQGLRLIYYSQIVNDFQKGDIAEGYSVSREKKESFPLTVTSAQKNPTAFYLCASSTLVENIQYFGAGTRLSVL.

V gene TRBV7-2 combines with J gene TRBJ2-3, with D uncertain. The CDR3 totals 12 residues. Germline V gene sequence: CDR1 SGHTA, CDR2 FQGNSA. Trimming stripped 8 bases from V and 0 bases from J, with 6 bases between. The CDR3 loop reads CASSSSTDTQYF. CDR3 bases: TGTGCCAGCTCGTCAAGCACAGATACGCAGTATTTT.

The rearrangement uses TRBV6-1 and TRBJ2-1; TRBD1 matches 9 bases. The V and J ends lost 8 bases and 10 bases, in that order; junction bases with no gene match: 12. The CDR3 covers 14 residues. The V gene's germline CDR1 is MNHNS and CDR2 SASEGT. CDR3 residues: CASGRTGERDEQFF. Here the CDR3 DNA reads TGTGCCAGCGGTAGGACAGGGGAACGAGACGAGCAGTTCTTC.

The CDR3 region is CASSLPSGGDNEQFF. Here the CDR3 DNA reads TGCGCCAGCAGCTTGCCTAGCGGGGGGGACAATGAGCAGTTCTTC. The V and J genes are TRBV5-1 and TRBJ2-1; 12 bases line up with TRBD2. This CDR3 is built from 15 residues. J gave up 5 bases and V 1 base, and 1 base lay outside the gene matches. The germline V gene has CDR1 SGHRS and CDR2 YFSETQ.

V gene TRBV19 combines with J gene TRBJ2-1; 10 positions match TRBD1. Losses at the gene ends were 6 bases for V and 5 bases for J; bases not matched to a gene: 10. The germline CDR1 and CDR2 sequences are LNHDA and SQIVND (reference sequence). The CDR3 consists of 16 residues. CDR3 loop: CASRLNRDRGNNEQFF. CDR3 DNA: TGTGCCAGTAGACTGAACCGGGACAGGGGCAACAATGAGCAGTTCTTC.

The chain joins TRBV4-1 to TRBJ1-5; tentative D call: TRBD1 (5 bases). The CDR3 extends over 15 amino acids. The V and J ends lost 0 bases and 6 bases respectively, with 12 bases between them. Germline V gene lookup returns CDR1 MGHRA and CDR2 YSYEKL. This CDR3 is CASSQESGGRQPQHF. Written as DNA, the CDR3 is TGCGCCAGCAGCCAAGAGTCCGGGGGACGTCAGCCCCAGCATTTT.

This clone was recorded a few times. CDR3 nucleotides: TGCAGCGTCATGTGGGCGTCAGGAAACACTGAAGCTTTCTTT. Encoded protein: CSVMWASGNTEAFF. The V gene is TRBV29-1, the J gene TRBJ1-1; no firm D call. Trimming removed 6 bases from V and 2 bases from J, with 16 bases in between. CDR1 and CDR2 (germline): SQVTM, ANQGSEA. This CDR3 comprises 14 residues.

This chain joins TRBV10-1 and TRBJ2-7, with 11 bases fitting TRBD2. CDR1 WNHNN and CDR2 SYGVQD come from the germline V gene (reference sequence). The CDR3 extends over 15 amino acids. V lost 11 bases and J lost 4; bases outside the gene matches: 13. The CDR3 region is CAGNRSGRAPYEQYF. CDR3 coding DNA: TGCGCCGGAAACCGTAGCGGGAGGGCCCCTTACGAGCAGTACTTC.

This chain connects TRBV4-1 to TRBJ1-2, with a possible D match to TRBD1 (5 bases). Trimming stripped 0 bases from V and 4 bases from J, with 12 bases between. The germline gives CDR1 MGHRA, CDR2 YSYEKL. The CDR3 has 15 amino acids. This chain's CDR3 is CASSQDPGGTYGYTF. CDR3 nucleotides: TGCGCCAGCAGCCAAGATCCGGGGGGGACCTATGGCTACACCTTC.